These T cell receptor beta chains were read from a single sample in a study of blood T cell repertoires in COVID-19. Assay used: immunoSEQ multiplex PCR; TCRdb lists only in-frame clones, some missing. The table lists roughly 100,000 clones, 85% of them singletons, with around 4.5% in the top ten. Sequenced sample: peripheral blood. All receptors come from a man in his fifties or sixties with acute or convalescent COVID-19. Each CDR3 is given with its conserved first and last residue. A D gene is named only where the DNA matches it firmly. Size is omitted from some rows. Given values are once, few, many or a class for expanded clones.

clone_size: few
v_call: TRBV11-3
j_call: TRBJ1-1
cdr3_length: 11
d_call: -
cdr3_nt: TGTGCCAGCAGCATGCGGACAGAAGCTTTCTTT
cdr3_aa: CASSMRTEAFF

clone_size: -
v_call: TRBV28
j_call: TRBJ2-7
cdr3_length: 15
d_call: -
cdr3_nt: TGTGCCAGCAGTTTCCGGCTAGAAGCCCCCTACGAGCAGTACTTC
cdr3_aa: CASSFRLEAPYEQYF

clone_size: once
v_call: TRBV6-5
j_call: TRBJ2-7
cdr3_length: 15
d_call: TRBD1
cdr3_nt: TGTGCCAGCAGTTACGTCGGGACAGGCCCCTACGAGCAGTACTTC
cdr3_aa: CASSYVGTGPYEQYF

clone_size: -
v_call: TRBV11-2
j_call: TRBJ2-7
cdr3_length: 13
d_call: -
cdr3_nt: TGTGCCAGCAGCTTAGGACAGTCCTACGAGCAGTACTTC
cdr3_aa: CASSLGQSYEQYF

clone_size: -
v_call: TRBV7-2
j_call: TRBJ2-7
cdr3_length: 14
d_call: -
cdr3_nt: TGTGCCAGCAGGCCGACGGGGGGCCGCTACGAGCAGTACTTC
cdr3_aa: CASRPTGGRYEQYF

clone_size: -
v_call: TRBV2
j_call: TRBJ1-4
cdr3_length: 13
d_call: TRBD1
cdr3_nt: TGTGCCAGCAGTGGAAGACAGGGGGCAAAACTGTTTTTT
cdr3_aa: CASSGRQGAKLFF

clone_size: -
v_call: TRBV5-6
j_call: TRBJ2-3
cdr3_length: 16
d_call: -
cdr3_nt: TGTGCCAGCAGCCCGACAGGGTGGGAGGCTGGAGATACGCAGTATTTT
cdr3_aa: CASSPTGWEAGDTQYF

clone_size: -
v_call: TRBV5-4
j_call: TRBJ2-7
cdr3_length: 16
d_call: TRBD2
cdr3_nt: TGTGCCAGCAGCTTGGGGGTAGCGGGGAATCGGTACGAGCAGTACTTC
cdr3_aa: CASSLGVAGNRYEQYF

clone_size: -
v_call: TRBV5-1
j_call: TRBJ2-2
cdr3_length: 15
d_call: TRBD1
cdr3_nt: TGCGCCAGCAGCTTGGACAGGGGGCTGACCGGGGAGCTGTTTTTT
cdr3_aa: CASSLDRGLTGELFF

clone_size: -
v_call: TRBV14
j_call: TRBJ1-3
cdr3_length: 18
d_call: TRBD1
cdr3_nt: TGTGCCAGCAGCCAGCACCGGGACAGGGGAGAGTCTGGAAACACCATATATTTT
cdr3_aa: CASSQHRDRGESGNTIYF

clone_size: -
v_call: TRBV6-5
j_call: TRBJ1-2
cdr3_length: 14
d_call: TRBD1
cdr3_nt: TGTGCCAGCACGCGACTCGACAGGGCTATTGGCTACACCTTC
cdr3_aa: CASTRLDRAIGYTF

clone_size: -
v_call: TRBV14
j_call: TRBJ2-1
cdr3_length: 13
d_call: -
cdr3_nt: TGTGCCAGCAGCGACTACAGGGAAGGTGAGCAGTTCTTC
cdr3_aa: CASSDYREGEQFF

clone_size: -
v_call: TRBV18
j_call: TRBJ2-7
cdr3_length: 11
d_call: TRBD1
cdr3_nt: TGTGCCAGCCGGGGACAGTCCGAGCAGTACTTC
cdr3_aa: CASRGQSEQYF

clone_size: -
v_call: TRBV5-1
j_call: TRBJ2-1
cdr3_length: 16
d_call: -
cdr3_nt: TGCGCCAGCAGCTTGTGGGGAAACAGGCTAGACAATGAGCAGTTCTTC
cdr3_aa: CASSLWGNRLDNEQFF

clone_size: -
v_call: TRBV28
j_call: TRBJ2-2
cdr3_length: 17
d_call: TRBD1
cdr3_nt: TGTGCCAGCAGTTTATGGGACGCGGGGACAGGGTCCGGGGAGCTGTTTTTT
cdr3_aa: CASSLWDAGTGSGELFF

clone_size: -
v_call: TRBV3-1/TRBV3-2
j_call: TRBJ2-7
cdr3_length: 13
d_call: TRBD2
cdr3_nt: TGTGCCAGCAGCTTCACTAGCGGGAGCGAGCAGTACTTC
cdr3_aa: CASSFTSGSEQYF

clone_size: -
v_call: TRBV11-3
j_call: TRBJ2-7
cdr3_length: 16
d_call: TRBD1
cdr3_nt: TGTGCCAGCAGCTTAGATAAGGGACAGGACACTTACGAGCAGTACTTC
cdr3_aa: CASSLDKGQDTYEQYF

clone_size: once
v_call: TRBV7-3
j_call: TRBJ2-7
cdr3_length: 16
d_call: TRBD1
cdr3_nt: TGTGCCAGCAGCCGAACGCAGGGACAGGGGATTTACGAGCAGTACTTC
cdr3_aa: CASSRTQGQGIYEQYF

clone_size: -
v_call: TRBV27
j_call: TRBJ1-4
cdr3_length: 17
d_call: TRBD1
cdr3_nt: TGTGCCAGCAGTTTCATCGGACAGGGTGATACTAATGAAAAACTGTTTTTT
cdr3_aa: CASSFIGQGDTNEKLFF

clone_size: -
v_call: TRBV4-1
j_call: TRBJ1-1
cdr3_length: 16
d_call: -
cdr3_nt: TGCGCCAGCAGCCAAGTTCTAGTGACCCGGAACACTGAAGCTTTCTTT
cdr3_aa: CASSQVLVTRNTEAFF

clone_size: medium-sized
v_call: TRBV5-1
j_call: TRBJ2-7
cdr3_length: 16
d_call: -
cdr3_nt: TGCGCCAGCAGCTTGGATGGGGCCGCACGGTCCTACGAGCAGTACTTC
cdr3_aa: CASSLDGAARSYEQYF

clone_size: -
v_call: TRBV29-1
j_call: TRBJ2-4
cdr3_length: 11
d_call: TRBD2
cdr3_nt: TGCAGCGGTACTAGCGGGGCTATTCAGTACTTC
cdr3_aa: CSGTSGAIQYF

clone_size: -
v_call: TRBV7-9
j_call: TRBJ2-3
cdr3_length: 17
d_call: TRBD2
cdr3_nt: TGTGCCAGCAGCTTAAGGACTAGGGTTTATAGCACAGATACGCAGTATTTT
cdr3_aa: CASSLRTRVYSTDTQYF

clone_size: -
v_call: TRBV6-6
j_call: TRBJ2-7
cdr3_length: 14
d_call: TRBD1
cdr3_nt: TGTGCCAGCAAGAGGGGACAGGGGAATTACGAGCAGTACTTC
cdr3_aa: CASKRGQGNYEQYF

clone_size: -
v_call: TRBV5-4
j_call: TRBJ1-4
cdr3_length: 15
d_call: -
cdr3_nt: TGTGCCAGCAGCTTTGTGGGGACTGAAAATGAAAAACTGTTTTTT
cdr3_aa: CASSFVGTENEKLFF

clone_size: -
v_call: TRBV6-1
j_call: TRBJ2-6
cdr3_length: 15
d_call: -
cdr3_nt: TGTGCCAGCAGTGATCAGTACTCTGGGGCCAACGTCCTGACTTTC
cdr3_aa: CASSDQYSGANVLTF

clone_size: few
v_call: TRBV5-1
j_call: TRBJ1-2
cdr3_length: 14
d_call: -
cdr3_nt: TGCGCCAGCAGCAGGACCGGGGGGTATAATGGCTACACCTTC
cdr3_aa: CASSRTGGYNGYTF

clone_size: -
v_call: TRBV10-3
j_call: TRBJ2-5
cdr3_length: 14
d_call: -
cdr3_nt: TGTGCCATCAGTGCCCGGGACACCCAAGAGACCCAGTACTTC
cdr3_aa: CAISARDTQETQYF

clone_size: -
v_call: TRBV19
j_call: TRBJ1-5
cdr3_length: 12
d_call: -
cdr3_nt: TGTGCCAGTTGGGAAAAGGGGGTGGCCCAGCATTTT
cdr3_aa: CASWEKGVAQHF

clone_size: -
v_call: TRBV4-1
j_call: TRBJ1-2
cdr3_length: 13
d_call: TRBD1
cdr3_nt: TGCGCCAGCAGCCCGGACAGGGGATATGGCTACACCTTC
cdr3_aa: CASSPDRGYGYTF

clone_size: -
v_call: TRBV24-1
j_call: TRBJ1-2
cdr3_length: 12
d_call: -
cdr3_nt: TGTGCCACCAGTGGAGGGTTTGGAGGCTACACCTTC
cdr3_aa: CATSGGFGGYTF

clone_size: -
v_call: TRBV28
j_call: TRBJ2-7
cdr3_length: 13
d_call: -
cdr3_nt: TGTGCCAGCAGTTCCCCAGTAATCTACGAGCAGTACTTC
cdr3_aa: CASSSPVIYEQYF

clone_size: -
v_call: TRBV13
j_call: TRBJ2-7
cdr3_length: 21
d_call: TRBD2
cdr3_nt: TGTGCCAGCAGCTTGGATAGGGGACTAGCGGGAGGCGCTCAAGGGTCCTACGAGCAGTACTTC
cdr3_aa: CASSLDRGLAGGAQGSYEQYF

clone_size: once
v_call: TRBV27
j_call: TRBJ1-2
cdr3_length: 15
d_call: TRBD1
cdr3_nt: TGTGCCAGCAGACCCCGGGACAGCTGGAACTATGGCTACACCTTC
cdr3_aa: CASRPRDSWNYGYTF

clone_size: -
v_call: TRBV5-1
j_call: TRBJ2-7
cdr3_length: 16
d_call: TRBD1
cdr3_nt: TGCGCCAGCAGCTTGGCCACCGGACAGGGGGTCGGCGAGCAGTACTTC
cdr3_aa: CASSLATGQGVGEQYF

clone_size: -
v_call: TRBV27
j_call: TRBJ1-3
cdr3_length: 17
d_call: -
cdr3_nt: TGTGCCAGCAGTTTACGCCCGGCAGGGTACTCTGGAAACACCATATATTTT
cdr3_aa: CASSLRPAGYSGNTIYF

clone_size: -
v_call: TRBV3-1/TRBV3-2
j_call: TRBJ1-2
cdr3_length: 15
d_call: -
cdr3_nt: TGTGCCAGCAGCCTCCCAAATGCCAGGGGCTATGGCTACACCTTC
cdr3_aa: CASSLPNARGYGYTF

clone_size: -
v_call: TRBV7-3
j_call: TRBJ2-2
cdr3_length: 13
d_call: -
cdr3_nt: TGTGCCAGCAGCCCAAATCCCACCGGGGAGCTGTTTTTT
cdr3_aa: CASSPNPTGELFF

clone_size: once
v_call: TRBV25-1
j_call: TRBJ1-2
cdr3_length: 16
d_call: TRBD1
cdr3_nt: TGTGCCAGCAGTGCGACCGGGACAGGGGGCGGTGATGGCTACACCTTC
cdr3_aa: CASSATGTGGGDGYTF

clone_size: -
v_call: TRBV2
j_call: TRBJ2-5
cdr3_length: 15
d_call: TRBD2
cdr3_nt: TGTGCCAGCAGTGCCTTAGCGGGAGGGAGGGAGACCCAGTACTTC
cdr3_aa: CASSALAGGRETQYF

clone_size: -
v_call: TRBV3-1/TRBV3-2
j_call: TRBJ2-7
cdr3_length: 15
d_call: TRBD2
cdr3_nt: TGTGCCAGCAGCTTCGCGACTAGCGGGGCCTCCGAGCAGTACTTC
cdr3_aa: CASSFATSGASEQYF

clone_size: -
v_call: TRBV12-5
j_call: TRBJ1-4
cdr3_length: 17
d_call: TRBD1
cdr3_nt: TGTGCTAGTGGTCCCGGGACAGGGGGTGCAACTAATGAAAAACTGTTTTTT
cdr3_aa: CASGPGTGGATNEKLFF

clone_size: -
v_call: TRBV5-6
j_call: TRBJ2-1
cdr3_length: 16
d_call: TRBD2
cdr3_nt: TGTGCCAGCAGCTCGAGACTAGCGGGGGCTTTGGATGAGCAGTTCTTC
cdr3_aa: CASSSRLAGALDEQFF

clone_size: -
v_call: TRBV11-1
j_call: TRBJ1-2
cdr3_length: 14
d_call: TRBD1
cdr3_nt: TGTGCCAGCAGCCAAGCATCAGGGGGAGCTGGCTACACCTTC
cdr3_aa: CASSQASGGAGYTF

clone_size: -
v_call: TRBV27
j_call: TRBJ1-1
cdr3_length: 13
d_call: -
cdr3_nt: TGTGCCAGCAGTTTAGGACAGAACACTGAAGCTTTCTTT
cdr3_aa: CASSLGQNTEAFF

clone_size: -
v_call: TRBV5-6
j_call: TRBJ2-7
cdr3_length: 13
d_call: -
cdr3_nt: TGTGCCAGCAGCTTTGGCGGTACCTACGAGCAGTACTTC
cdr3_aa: CASSFGGTYEQYF

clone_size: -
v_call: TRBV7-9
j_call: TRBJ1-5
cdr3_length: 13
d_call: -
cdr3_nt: TGTGCCAGCAGCGGGACAAGTCGGGGGCCCCAGCATTTT
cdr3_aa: CASSGTSRGPQHF

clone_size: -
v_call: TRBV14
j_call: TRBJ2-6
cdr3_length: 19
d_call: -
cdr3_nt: TGTGCCAGCAGCCATAAGGCCGGGAGATACCCCTCTGGGGCCAACGTCCTGACTTTC
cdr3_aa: CASSHKAGRYPSGANVLTF

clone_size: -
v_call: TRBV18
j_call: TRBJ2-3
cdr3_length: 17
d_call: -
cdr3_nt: TGTGCCAGCTCACCGGTGGTAGTTTTTAGGGGGACAGATACGCAGTATTTT
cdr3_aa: CASSPVVVFRGTDTQYF

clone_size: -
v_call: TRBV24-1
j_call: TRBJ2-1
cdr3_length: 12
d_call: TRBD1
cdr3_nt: TGTGCCACCAGTGATTCCTGGGACAGTCAGTTCTTC
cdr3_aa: CATSDSWDSQFF

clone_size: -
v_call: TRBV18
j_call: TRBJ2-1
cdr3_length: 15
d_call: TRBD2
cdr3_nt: TGTGCCAGCTCACCACCGGCGGGAGGAGGTAATGAGCAGTTCTTC
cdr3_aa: CASSPPAGGGNEQFF

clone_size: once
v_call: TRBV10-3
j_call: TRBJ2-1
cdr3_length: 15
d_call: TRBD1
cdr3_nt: TGTGCCATCAGCTTAGGACAGGGGGCCTACAATGAGCAGTTCTTC
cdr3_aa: CAISLGQGAYNEQFF

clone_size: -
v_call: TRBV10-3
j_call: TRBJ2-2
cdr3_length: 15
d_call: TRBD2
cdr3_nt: TGTGCCATCAGTCAATCTAGCGGCCGGGCCGGGGAGCTGTTTTTT
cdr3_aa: CAISQSSGRAGELFF

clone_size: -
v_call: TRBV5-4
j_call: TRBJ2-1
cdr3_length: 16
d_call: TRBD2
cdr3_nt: TGTGCCAGCAGCCCTGATAGCGGGGGGGCCTACAATGAGCAGTTCTTC
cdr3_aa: CASSPDSGGAYNEQFF

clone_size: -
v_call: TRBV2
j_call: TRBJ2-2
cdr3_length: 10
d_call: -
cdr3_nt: TGTGCCAGCTATCAGAGGGAGCTGTTTTTT
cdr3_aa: CASYQRELFF

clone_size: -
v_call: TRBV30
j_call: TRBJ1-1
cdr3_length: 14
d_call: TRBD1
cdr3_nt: TGTGCCTGGAGTCCCCGACAGGGGACCATTGAAGCTTTCTTT
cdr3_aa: CAWSPRQGTIEAFF

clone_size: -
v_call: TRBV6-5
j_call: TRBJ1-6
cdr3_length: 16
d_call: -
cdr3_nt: TGTGCCAGCAGTTCATTTGGCGGGCGAAATAATTCACCCCTCCACTTT
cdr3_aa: CASSSFGGRNNSPLHF

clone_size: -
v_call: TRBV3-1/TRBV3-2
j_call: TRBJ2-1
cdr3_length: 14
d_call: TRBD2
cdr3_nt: TGTGCCAGCAGCCGGGGACTAGCGGGGAATGAGCAGTTCTTC
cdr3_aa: CASSRGLAGNEQFF

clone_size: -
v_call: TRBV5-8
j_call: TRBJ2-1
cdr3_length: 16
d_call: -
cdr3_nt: TGTGCCAGCAGCTTGGCACCCAGGGGACCCTACAATGAGCAGTTCTTC
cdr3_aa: CASSLAPRGPYNEQFF

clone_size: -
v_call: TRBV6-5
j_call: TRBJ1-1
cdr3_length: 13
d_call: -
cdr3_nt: TGTGCCAGCAGTCCACAGTCGAACACTGAAGCTTTCTTT
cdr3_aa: CASSPQSNTEAFF